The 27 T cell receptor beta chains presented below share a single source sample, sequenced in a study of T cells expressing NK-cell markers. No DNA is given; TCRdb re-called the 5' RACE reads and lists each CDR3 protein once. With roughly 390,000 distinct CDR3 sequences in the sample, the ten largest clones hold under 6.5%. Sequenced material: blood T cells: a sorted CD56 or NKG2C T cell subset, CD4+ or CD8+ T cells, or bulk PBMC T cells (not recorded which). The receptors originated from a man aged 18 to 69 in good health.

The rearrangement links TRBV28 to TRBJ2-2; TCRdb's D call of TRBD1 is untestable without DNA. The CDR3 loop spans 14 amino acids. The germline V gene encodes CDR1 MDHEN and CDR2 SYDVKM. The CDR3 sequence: CASSLGRGTGELFF.

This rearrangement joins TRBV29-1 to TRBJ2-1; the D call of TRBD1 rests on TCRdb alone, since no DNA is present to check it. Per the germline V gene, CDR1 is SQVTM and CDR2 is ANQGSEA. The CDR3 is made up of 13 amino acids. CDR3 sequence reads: CSVQRGGANEQFF.

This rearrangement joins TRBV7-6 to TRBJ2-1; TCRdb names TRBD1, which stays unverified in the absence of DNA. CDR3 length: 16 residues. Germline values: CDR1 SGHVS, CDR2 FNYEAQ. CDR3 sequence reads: CASSPVGGEVYNEQFF.

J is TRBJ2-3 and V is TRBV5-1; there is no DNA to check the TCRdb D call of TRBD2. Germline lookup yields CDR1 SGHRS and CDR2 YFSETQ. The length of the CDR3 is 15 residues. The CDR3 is CASARADSRTDTQYF.

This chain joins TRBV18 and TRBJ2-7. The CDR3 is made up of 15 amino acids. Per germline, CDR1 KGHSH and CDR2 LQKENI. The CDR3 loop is CASSPRKGNAYEQYF.

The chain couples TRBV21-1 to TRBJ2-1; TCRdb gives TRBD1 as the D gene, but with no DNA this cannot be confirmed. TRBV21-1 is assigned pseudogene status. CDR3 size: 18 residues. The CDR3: CASSKAIPQSGVYNEQFF.

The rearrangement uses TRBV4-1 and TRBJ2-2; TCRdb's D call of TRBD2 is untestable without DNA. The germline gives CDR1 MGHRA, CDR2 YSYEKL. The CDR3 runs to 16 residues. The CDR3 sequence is CASGRVGGLNTGELFF.

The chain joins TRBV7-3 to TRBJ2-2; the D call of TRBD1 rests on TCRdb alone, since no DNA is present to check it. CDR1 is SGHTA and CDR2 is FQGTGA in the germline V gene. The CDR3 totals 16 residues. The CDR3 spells CASSLTAGGQAGELFF.

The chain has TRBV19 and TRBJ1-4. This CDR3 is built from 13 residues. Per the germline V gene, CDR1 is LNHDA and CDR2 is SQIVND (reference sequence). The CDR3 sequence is CASSRDSREKLFF.

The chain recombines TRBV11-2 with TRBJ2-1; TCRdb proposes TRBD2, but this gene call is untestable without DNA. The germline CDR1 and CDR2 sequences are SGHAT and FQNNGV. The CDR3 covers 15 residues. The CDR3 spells CASSPTSGGSNEQFF. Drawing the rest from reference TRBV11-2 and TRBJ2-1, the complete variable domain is EAGVAQSPRYKIIEKRQSVAFWCNPISGHATLYWYQQILGQGPKLLIQFQNNGVVDDSQLPKDRFSAERLKGVDSTLKIQPAKLEDSAVYLCASSPTSGGSNEQFFGPGTRLTVL.

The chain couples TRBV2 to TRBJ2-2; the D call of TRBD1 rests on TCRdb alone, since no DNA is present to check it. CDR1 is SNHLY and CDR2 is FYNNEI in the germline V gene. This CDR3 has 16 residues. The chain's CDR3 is CASTKTVTLNTGELFF. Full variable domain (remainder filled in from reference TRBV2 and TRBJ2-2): EPEVTQTPSHQVTQMGQEVILRCVPISNHLYFYWYRQILGQKVEFLVSFYNNEISEKSEIFDDQFSVERPDGSNFTLKIRSTKLEDSAMYFCASTKTVTLNTGELFFGEGSRLTVL.

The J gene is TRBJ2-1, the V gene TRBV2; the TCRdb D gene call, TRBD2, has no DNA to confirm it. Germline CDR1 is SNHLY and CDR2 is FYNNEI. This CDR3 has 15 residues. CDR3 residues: CASSEILAGGLGQFF.

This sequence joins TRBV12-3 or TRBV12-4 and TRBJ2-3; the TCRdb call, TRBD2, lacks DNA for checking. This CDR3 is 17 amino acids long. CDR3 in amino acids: CASSPWTSRVDSDTQYF.

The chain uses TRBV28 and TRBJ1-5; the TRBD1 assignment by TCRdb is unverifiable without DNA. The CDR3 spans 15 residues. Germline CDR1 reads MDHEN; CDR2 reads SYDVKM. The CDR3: CASSFGNRGHQPQHF.

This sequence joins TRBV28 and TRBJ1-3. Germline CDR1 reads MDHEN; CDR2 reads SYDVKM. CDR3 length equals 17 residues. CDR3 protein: CASTQGGAVPSGNTIYF. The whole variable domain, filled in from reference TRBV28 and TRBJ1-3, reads DVKVTQSSRYLVKRTGEKVFLECVQDMDHENMFWYRQDPGLGLRLIYFSYDVKMKEKGDIPEGYSVSREKKERFSLILESASTNQTSMYLCASTQGGAVPSGNTIYFGEGSWLTVV.

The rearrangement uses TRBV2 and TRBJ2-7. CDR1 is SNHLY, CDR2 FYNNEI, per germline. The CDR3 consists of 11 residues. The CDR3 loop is CASSASGEQYF.

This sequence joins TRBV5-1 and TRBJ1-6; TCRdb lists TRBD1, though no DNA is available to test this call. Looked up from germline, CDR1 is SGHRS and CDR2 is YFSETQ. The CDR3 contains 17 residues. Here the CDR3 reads CASSRQGKDSYNSPLHF.

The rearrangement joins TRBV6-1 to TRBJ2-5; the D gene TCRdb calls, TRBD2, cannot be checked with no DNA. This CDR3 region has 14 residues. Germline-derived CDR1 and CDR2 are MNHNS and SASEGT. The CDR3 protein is CASARTSLAETQYF.

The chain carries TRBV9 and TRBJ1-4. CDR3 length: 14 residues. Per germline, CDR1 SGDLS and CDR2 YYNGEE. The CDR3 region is CASSGGNKWEKLFF.

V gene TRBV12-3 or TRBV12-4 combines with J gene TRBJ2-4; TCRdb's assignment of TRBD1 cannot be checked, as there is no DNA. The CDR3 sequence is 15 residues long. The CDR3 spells CASSPTALAKNIQYF.

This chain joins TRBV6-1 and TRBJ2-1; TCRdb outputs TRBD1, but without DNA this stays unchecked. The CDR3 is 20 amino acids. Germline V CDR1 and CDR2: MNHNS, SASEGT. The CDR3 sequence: CASSEENNRRGRNPHNEQFF.

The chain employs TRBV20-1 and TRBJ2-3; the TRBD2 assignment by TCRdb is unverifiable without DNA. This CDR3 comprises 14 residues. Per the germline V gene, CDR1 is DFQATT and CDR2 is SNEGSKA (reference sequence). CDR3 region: CSARAGLVTDTQYF.

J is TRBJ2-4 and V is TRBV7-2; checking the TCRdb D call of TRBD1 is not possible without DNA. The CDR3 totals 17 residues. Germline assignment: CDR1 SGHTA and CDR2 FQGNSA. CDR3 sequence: CASSLYEGGWTGNIQYF.

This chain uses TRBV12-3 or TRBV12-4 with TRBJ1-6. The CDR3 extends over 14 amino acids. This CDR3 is CASSFGRAYSPLHF.

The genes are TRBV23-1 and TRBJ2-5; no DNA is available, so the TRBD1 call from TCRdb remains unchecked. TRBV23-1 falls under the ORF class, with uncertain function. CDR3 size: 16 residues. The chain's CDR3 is CASSHLGQLSQETQYF.

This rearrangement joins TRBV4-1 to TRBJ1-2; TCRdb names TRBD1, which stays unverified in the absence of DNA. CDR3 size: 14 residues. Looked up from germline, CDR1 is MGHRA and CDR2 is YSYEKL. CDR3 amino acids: CASSQDRGSYGYTF.

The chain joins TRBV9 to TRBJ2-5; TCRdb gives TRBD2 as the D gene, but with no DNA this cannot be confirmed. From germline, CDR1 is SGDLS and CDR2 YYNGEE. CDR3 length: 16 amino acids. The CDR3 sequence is CASSASVQGNQETQYF.